A single sample is the source of the 23 T cell receptor beta chains below, sequenced in a study of cytomegalovirus exposure and HLA in healthy donors. PCR used 60 Vbeta primers and 13 Jbeta primers. Clones were sequenced by immunoSEQ multiplex PCR, and TCRdb holds only the in-frame ones, with some missing. Of 99,000 or so clones in the sample, approximately 69% were seen once. Sequencing was performed on PBMCs. The receptors originated from a man younger than 45 in good health and CMV-seronegative.

The chain employs TRBV15 and TRBJ1-1; D ambiguous. The germline V gene encodes CDR1 LNHNV and CDR2 YYDKDF (reference sequence). The CDR3 contains 13 residues. Deletions cut 5 bases from V and 11 bases from J, with 18 bases between. The CDR3 sequence: CATSQPPPWRAFF. The CDR3 nucleotides read TGTGCCACCAGCCAACCCCCCCCGTGGCGGGCTTTCTTT.

The chain is built from TRBV2 and TRBJ2-3, with a tentative D call TRBD2 (5 bases). The CDR3 has 12 residues. Germline lookup yields CDR1 SNHLY and CDR2 FYNNEI. V lost 5 bases and J lost 5, with 8 bases in between. The CDR3 DNA is TGTGCCAGCAGTTATGAGGGAGATACGCAGTATTTT. It yields the protein CASSYEGDTQYF.

On this clone: This same CDR3 is encoded by further DNA sequences in the sample. The chain combines TRBV5-4 with TRBJ2-7, with 8 bases fitting TRBD1. There are 15 residues in the CDR3. CDR1 and CDR2 from the germline V gene are SGHNT and YYREEE (reference sequence). V lost 4 bases and J lost 3; bases outside the gene matches: 9. The DNA of the CDR3 is TGTGCCAGCAGCGCCGGGACAGGAGGCGTCTACGAGCAGTACTTC. Its protein product is CASSAGTGGVYEQYF. Based on the CDR3 plus reference TRBV5-4 and TRBJ2-7, the full variable domain is ETGVTQSPTHLIKTRGQQVTLRCSSQSGHNTVSWYQQALGQGPQFIFQYYREEENGRGNFPPRFSGLQFPNYSSELNVNALELDDSALYLCASSAGTGGVYEQYFGPGTRLTVT.

This clone has just a few counts. The chain combines TRBV7-9 with TRBJ1-5; 7 bases align to TRBD1. V lost 2 bases to trimming and J lost 5 bases; unmatched junction nucleotides: 6. In germline, CDR1 is SEHNR, CDR2 FQNEAQ (reference sequence). The CDR3 is 15 amino acids. The CDR3 is CASSLTGARDQPQHF. The CDR3 DNA reads TGTGCCAGCAGCTTAACAGGGGCTAGAGATCAGCCCCAGCATTTT.

The chain has TRBV5-1 and TRBJ2-3; D uncertain. The CDR3 spans 14 residues. The V end lost 4 bases, the J end lost 6 bases, and 15 bases lay between the germline ends. Germline V gene sequence: CDR1 SGHRS, CDR2 YFSETQ. The CDR3 loop reads CASSPLNRADTQYF. The CDR3 coding sequence is TGCGCCAGCAGCCCCCTCAACAGAGCCGATACGCAGTATTTT.

The V call is TRBV7-3, the J call TRBJ1-5; no clear D. CDR1 is SGHTA and CDR2 is FQGTGA in the germline V gene. This CDR3 has 16 amino acids. The V end lost 1 base, the J end lost 1 base, and 11 bases lay between the germline ends. The CDR3, as DNA: TGTGCCAGCAGCTTAAGAGCTGGGAGGAGCAATCAGCCCCAGCATTTT. Its protein is CASSLRAGRSNQPQHF.

The chain links TRBV25-1 to TRBJ1-6; D gene ambiguous. CDR3 length: 13 residues. In germline, CDR1 is MGHDK, CDR2 SYGVNS. The ends were cut back, 4 bases at V and 9 bases at J, with 10 bases in the middle. CDR3 protein: CASSGKGVSPLHF. CDR3 nucleotides: TGTGCCAGCAGTGGCAAAGGAGTTTCACCCCTCCACTTT. Supplemented by reference TRBV25-1 and TRBJ1-6, the full variable domain reads EADIYQTPRYLVIGTGKKITLECSQTMGHDKMYWYQQDPGMELHLIHYSYGVNSTEKGDLSSESTVSRIRTEHFPLTLESARPSHTSQYLCASSGKGVSPLHFGNGTRLTVT.

The chain joins TRBV28 to TRBJ1-3; TRBD1 is a possible D gene (5 bases). The CDR3 is made up of 17 amino acids. V was clipped by 1 base and J by 2 bases, with 15 bases between them. The germline gives CDR1 MDHEN, CDR2 SYDVKM. CDR3 residues: CASSLYPGGTAGNTIYF. The CDR3 bases are TGTGCCAGCAGTTTATACCCCGGGGGGACCGCTGGAAACACCATATATTTT.

This clone was detected once. The CDR3, as DNA: TGTGCCAGCGTAAGGAGGGACAGGGGAAGGAATGAGCAGTTCTTC. Amino acid sequence: CASVRRDRGRNEQFF. The V gene is TRBV28, the J gene TRBJ2-1; 10 nucleotides agree with TRBD1. The CDR3 spans 15 residues. CDR1 and CDR2 from the germline V gene are MDHEN and SYDVKM. V trimming: 8 bases; J trimming: 7 bases; junction bases outside the gene matches: 11.

This clone has more than one count but fewer than ten. V gene TRBV19 combines with J gene TRBJ1-5, with TRBD1 identical over 8 bases. CDR1 and CDR2 (germline): LNHDA, SQIVND (reference sequence). CDR3 length equals 14 residues. With V trimmed by 9 bases and J by 2 bases, 6 bases remained unmatched. CDR3 DNA: TGTGCCAGCTCTGTGGGACAGGGCAATCAGCCCCAGCATTTT. Translated, it gives CASSVGQGNQPQHF.

The chain couples TRBV19 to TRBJ2-2; D remains ambiguous. CDR3 length equals 15 residues. Germline CDR1 LNHDA, CDR2 SQIVND (reference sequence). Trimming pared 5 bases from V and 5 bases from J, leaving 15 bases between. In DNA form, the CDR3 reads TGTGCCAGTAGTGTGACCCTAGTAGTTACCGGGGAGCTGTTTTTT. This encodes CASSVTLVVTGELFF.

The chain employs TRBV19 and TRBJ1-1; 9 nucleotides agree with TRBD1. The CDR3 consists of 15 residues. Looked up from germline, CDR1 is LNHDA and CDR2 is SQIVND (reference sequence). After removal of 0 bases from V and 8 bases from J, the junction contained 7 bases not matched to a gene. The CDR3 here is CASSIEFGQGREAFF. CDR3 sequence (DNA): TGTGCCAGTAGTATAGAGTTTGGACAGGGGAGAGAAGCTTTCTTT.

This clone was recorded a few times. The V call is TRBV29-1, the J call TRBJ1-3; TRBD1 might be the D (5 bases). The CDR3 is 13 amino acids. Germline-derived CDR1 and CDR2 are SQVTM and ANQGSEA. V lost 1 base, J lost 3 bases, and 7 bases lay in between. CDR3 in amino acids: CSVEGQFGNTIYF. As DNA, the CDR3 is TGCAGCGTTGAAGGACAGTTTGGAAACACCATATATTTT.

J is TRBJ2-1 and V is TRBV28; D is undetermined. CDR1 MDHEN and CDR2 SYDVKM come from the germline V gene. This CDR3 is 16 amino acids long. Deletions cut 6 bases from V and 5 bases from J, with 20 bases between. The CDR3 region has the DNA TGTGCCAGCAGCCTACCGTATGCGATAAACCACAATGAGCAGTTCTTC. Amino acid sequence: CASSLPYAINHNEQFF.

This chain uses TRBV7-2 with TRBJ1-4; D might be TRBD1 (5 bases). Germline CDR1 SGHTA, CDR2 FQGNSA. This CDR3 has 16 residues. V lost 5 bases, J lost 2 bases, and 15 bases lay in between. The CDR3 reads CASSPGGKGTNEKLFF. The CDR3 DNA sequence: TGTGCCAGCAGCCCCGGGGGGAAGGGGACTAATGAAAAACTGTTTTTT. The entire variable domain, with the rest obtained from reference TRBV7-2 and TRBJ1-4, is as follows: GAGVSQSPSNKVTEKGKDVELRCDPISGHTALYWYRQSLGQGLEFLIYFQGNSAPDKSGLPSDRFSAERTGGSVSTLTIQRTQQEDSAVYLCASSPGGKGTNEKLFFGSGTQLSVL.

The chain has TRBV7-2 and TRBJ2-1, with 7 bases identical to TRBD2. Trimming cost V 2 bases and J 7 bases; bases outside gene matches: 11. Germline V gives CDR1 SGHTA, CDR2 FQGNSA. The CDR3 loop spans 16 amino acids. The CDR3 loop is CASSLTNRGVLNEQFF. DNA for the CDR3: TGTGCCAGCAGCTTAACCAATCGGGGGGTTCTTAATGAGCAGTTCTTC.

This chain joins TRBV27 and TRBJ1-2; D is uncertain. V was pared by 6 bases and J by 7 bases, with 12 bases between. Germline CDR1 and CDR2: MNHEY and SMNVEV (reference sequence). There are 12 residues in the CDR3. The CDR3 reads CASRSGQSGYTF. The CDR3, as DNA: TGTGCCAGCAGAAGCGGGCAGTCTGGCTACACCTTC.

The chain employs TRBV2 and TRBJ2-5, with 7 bases fitting TRBD1. Trimming removed 1 base from V and 5 bases from J; junction bases left unmatched: 7. This CDR3 comprises 15 residues. Germline CDR1 and CDR2: SNHLY and FYNNEI. As DNA, the CDR3 is TGTGCCAGCAGTGAAGTAAGGGGGCTCTGGGAGACCCAGTACTTC. Protein: CASSEVRGLWETQYF.

The V and J genes are TRBV5-5 and TRBJ2-7; D is undetermined. V lost 4 bases and J 1 base, leaving 12 bases between the germline ends. CDR1 and CDR2 (germline): SGHKS, YYEKEE (reference sequence). This CDR3 spans 14 amino acids. In nucleotides, the CDR3 is TGTGCCAGCAGCCTGCGGCTAGGTTCCTACGAGCAGTACTTC. Protein product: CASSLRLGSYEQYF.

The chain couples TRBV6-6 to TRBJ2-7, with TRBD1 identical over 8 bases. The CDR3 is made up of 13 amino acids. J was trimmed by 4 bases and V by 10 bases; bases with no gene match: 9. Germline V gene lookup returns CDR1 MNHNY and CDR2 SVGAGI (reference sequence). In DNA, the CDR3 is TGTGCCACCACGACAGGGGATGGGTACGAGCAGTACTTC. Translating it yields CATTTGDGYEQYF.

J is TRBJ1-1 and V is TRBV6-1; D is unclear. The CDR3 loop spans 13 amino acids. CDR1 and CDR2 (germline): MNHNS, SASEGT. V lost 6 bases, J lost 1 base, and 9 bases lay in between. The chain's CDR3 is CASSQTPNTEAFF. The CDR3 coding sequence is TGTGCCAGCAGCCAGACACCGAACACTGAAGCTTTCTTT.

This chain joins TRBV7-9 and TRBJ2-7; 7 bases line up with TRBD2. Germline V lookup: CDR1 SEHNR, CDR2 FQNEAQ (reference sequence). V was clipped by 3 bases and J by 6 bases; unmatched bases: 2. This CDR3 comprises 12 residues. The CDR3 nucleotides are TGTGCCAGCAGCTTGGGAGGGGTCGAGCAGTACTTC. Translation: CASSLGGVEQYF.

This chain uses TRBV6-5 with TRBJ2-7, with D possibly being TRBD1 (5 bases). The CDR3 totals 12 residues. CDR1 and CDR2 (germline): MNHEY, SVGAGI. Trimming stripped 6 bases from V and 6 bases from J, with 12 bases between. The CDR3 sequence is CASRSRDGEQYF. The CDR3 DNA reads TGTGCCAGCAGGTCCAGGGATGGCGAGCAGTACTTC.